A few counts support the clone carrying this TCR beta chain. Antigen unknown. The data stem from a study of T cell responses to AZD1222 COVID-19 vaccine. Libraries were prepared by immunoSEQ multiplex PCR; TCRdb keeps only in-frame clonotypes and omits some of them. The sample lists over 130,000 clones, about nine tenths occurring once. Notes on the study in general: Regions 160-218 and 743-854 dominated among vaccine-associated CD4 TCRs spanning spike. The study identified only five to seven AZD1222 recipients as seropositive at baseline. The donor cohort was predominantly white British with a female majority, and clonal diversity may have been underestimated.

It was second doses at about 4 or about 12 weeks that were pooled. There are 15 residues in the CDR3. V lost 4 bases to trimming and J lost 0 bases, with 15 bases between them. In germline, CDR1 is GTSNPN, CDR2 SVGIG (reference sequence). This chain connects TRBV30 to TRBJ1-1; no reliable D call. This specimen was peripheral blood, taken 28 days after the second AZD1222 dose. This clonotype was sampled from an adult who received the AZD1222 COVID-19 vaccine. CDR3 nucleotide sequence: TGTGCCTGGACCCCGTGGGGAGGAGTGAACACTGAAGCTTTCTTT. Translated, it gives CAWTPWGGVNTEAFF.